The 16 T cell receptor beta chains in this list originate from one sample, sequenced in a study of blood T cell repertoires in COVID-19. Measured with immunoSEQ multiplex PCR; TCRdb has only the in-frame clones, and not every one. The sample contains a few hundred thousand clones, 86% of which appear only once. The sequenced sample was peripheral blood. These receptor sequences come from a man older than 75 with acute or convalescent COVID-19.

V is TRBV11-2 and J is TRBJ1-3; perhaps TRBD1 as D (6 bases). Looked up from germline, CDR1 is SGHAT and CDR2 is FQNNGV. This CDR3 spans 12 amino acids. V was shortened by 6 bases and J by 4 bases, with 7 bases between the two germline ends. The DNA for the CDR3 is TGTGCCAGCAGGCAGGGGGGAAACACCATATATTTT. The encoded protein is CASRQGGNTIYF.

The V gene is TRBV19, the J gene TRBJ2-5; 8 nucleotides match TRBD1. The length of the CDR3 is 14 residues. V was pared by 5 bases and J by 4 bases, with 6 bases of the junction left unmatched. Germline CDR1 LNHDA, CDR2 SQIVND (reference sequence). CDR3 sequence reads: CASSSDRVGETQYF. The CDR3 DNA is TGTGCCAGTAGTTCGGACAGGGTAGGAGAGACCCAGTACTTC.

This sequence joins TRBV18 and TRBJ1-5; D gene unclear. V gave up 3 bases and J gave up 2 bases, with 11 bases separating them. The germline gives CDR1 KGHSH, CDR2 LQKENI. This CDR3 has 15 amino acids. The CDR3 loop reads CASSPGDTGNQPQHF. CDR3 DNA: TGTGCCAGCTCACCCGGGGATACGGGCAATCAGCCCCAGCATTTT.

The chain recombines TRBV4-3 with TRBJ2-3; TRBD2 aligns across 11 bases. The V segment lost 5 bases and the J segment 1 base; nucleotides outside the gene matches: 5. The CDR3 has 16 amino acids. Looked up from germline, CDR1 is LGHNA and CDR2 is YSLEER. The CDR3 region has the DNA TGCGCCAGCAGCGGGATAGCGGGGGGGGGCACAGATACGCAGTATTTT. The encoded protein is CASSGIAGGGTDTQYF.

This clone was seen just once. The CDR3 coding sequence is TGTGCCAGTAGTCGAGGGCGAAATAGCAATCAGCCCCAGCATTTT. It is translated as CASSRGRNSNQPQHF. The chain links TRBV19 to TRBJ1-5; D remains ambiguous. Germline lookup yields CDR1 LNHDA and CDR2 SQIVND (reference sequence). V lost 5 bases to trimming and J lost 0 bases, with 11 bases between them. The CDR3 sequence is 15 residues long.

The table lists this clone with a few counts. This chain links TRBV3-1 (or the pseudogene TRBV3-2) with TRBJ1-2; 8 bases match TRBD1. The CDR3 length is 14 residues. V trimming: 1 base; J trimming: 8 bases; junction bases outside the gene matches: 6. Germline CDR1 reads LGHDT; CDR2 reads YNNKEL (reference sequence). As DNA, the CDR3 is TGTGCCAGCAGCCAAGGACAGGGGAGCGACGGCTACACCTTC. As protein: CASSQGQGSDGYTF.

This chain uses TRBV6-5 with TRBJ1-2, with 8 positions matching TRBD1. CDR3 length: 15 amino acids. Germline CDR1 is MNHEY and CDR2 is SVGAGI. Unmatched junction bases numbered 7, after V lost 0 bases and J lost 7 bases. The DNA of the CDR3 is TGTGCCAGCAGTTACTCGACAGGGGTTTACTCTGGCTACACCTTC. Translation gives CASSYSTGVYSGYTF.

V gene TRBV28 combines with J gene TRBJ1-3; D possibly corresponds to TRBD1 (5 bases). This CDR3 region has 15 residues. CDR1 MDHEN and CDR2 SYDVKM come from the germline V gene. V was shortened by 6 bases and J by 0 bases, with 12 bases between the two germline ends. The CDR3 loop reads CASSPGWSSGNTIYF. The CDR3, as DNA: TGTGCCAGCAGCCCAGGGTGGTCCTCTGGAAACACCATATATTTT.

V gene TRBV19 combines with J gene TRBJ1-2; 8 positions agree with TRBD1. CDR3 length: 14 amino acids. V lost 1 base to trimming and J lost 6 bases; unmatched junction nucleotides: 4. The germline V gene encodes CDR1 LNHDA and CDR2 SQIVND (reference sequence). CDR3 amino acids: CASSIGGTGDGYTF. Here the CDR3 DNA reads TGTGCCAGTAGTATAGGAGGGACAGGAGATGGCTACACCTTC.

The rearrangement uses TRBV19 and TRBJ1-2; 7 bases map to TRBD1. Germline V gene data show CDR1 as LNHDA and CDR2 as SQIVND (reference sequence). The CDR3 covers 13 residues. V was clipped by 3 bases and J by 8 bases; unmatched bases: 6. The CDR3 bases are TGTGCCAGTAGTATTGACAGGGTATTAGGCTACACCTTC. Translation gives CASSIDRVLGYTF.

The chain combines TRBV5-1 with TRBJ2-7, with D possibly TRBD2 on 6 matching bases. Germline V gene data show CDR1 as SGHRS and CDR2 as YFSETQ. Trimming pared 4 bases from V and 6 bases from J, leaving 14 bases between. The CDR3 covers 13 residues. CDR3 DNA: TGCGCCAGCAGCCCGGGACTTCTCGGCGAGCAGTACTTC. Residues: CASSPGLLGEQYF.

The genes are TRBV9 and TRBJ1-1; 7 bases are a match to TRBD1. This CDR3 has 14 amino acids. V shed 0 bases and J 5 bases; nucleotides not matched to a gene: 4. CDR1 is SGDLS and CDR2 is YYNGEE in the germline V gene. Here the CDR3 reads CASSVGGRGTEAFF. In DNA, the CDR3 is TGTGCCAGCAGCGTAGGAGGCAGGGGGACTGAAGCTTTCTTT. Drawing the rest from reference TRBV9 and TRBJ1-1, the complete variable domain is DSGVTQTPKHLITATGQRVTLRCSPRSGDLSVYWYQQSLDQGLQFLIQYYNGEERAKGNILERFSAQQFPDLHSELNLSSLELGDSALYFCASSVGGRGTEAFFGQGTRLTVV.

The gene calls are TRBV5-1 and TRBJ2-7; D ambiguous. The germline V and J ends were trimmed by 1 base and 6 bases, with 17 bases remaining between them. Germline values: CDR1 SGHRS, CDR2 YFSETQ. The CDR3 consists of 15 residues. Here the CDR3 DNA reads TGCGCCAGCAGCTTGATGCCTAGTCGGTCTAGCGAGCAGTACTTC. It yields the protein CASSLMPSRSSEQYF.

V is TRBV7-2 and J is TRBJ1-2, with a possible D match to TRBD1 (5 bases). There are 14 residues in the CDR3. Germline V lookup: CDR1 SGHTA, CDR2 FQGNSA. V lost 5 bases and J 2 bases, leaving 12 bases between the germline ends. The CDR3: CASSLLWGNYGYTF. The CDR3, as DNA: TGTGCCAGCAGCCTCTTATGGGGCAACTATGGCTACACCTTC.

The rearrangement uses TRBV4-1 and TRBJ1-4; 8 nucleotides agree with TRBD1. With V trimmed by 0 bases and J by 5 bases, 8 bases remained unmatched. The CDR3 contains 17 residues. Germline CDR1 MGHRA, CDR2 YSYEKL. The CDR3 protein is CASSQEHPRTGNEKLFF. For the CDR3, the DNA is TGCGCCAGCAGCCAAGAACATCCGAGGACAGGGAATGAAAAACTGTTTTTT.

This chain connects TRBV6-2 or TRBV6-3 to TRBJ2-1; 7 nucleotides line up with TRBD1. The J segment lost 9 bases and the V segment lost 2 bases, leaving 10 bases of the junction unmatched. The V gene's germline CDR1 is MNHEY and CDR2 SVGEGT. The CDR3 is 15 amino acids. CDR3 in amino acids: CASSYQKTGLGEQFF. CDR3 nucleotides: TGTGCCAGCAGTTACCAGAAGACAGGGTTGGGTGAGCAGTTCTTC.